This record looks at one T cell receptor (beta chain) sequence and its context. This entry comes from a study of blood T cell repertoires in COVID-19. On the study more broadly: The United States, Italy and Spain supplied acute and convalescent COVID-19 samples.

TCRdb keeps only in-frame clones here, not all; method: immunoSEQ multiplex PCR. The sample contains 200,000 to 250,000 clones, approximately 81% of which appear only once. Deletions cut 4 bases from V and 2 bases from J, with 13 bases between. The CDR3 runs 15 residues. Germline V gene lookup returns CDR1 SGHRS and CDR2 YFSETQ. The sequencing input was peripheral blood. The TCR was taken from a woman of 80 years or more with acute or convalescent COVID-19. The chain combines TRBV5-1 with TRBJ2-1, with D possibly matching TRBD1 (5 bases). Written as DNA, the CDR3 is TGCGCCAGCAGCATCGACAGTAACCCCTACAATGAGCAGTTCTTC. Amino acid sequence: CASSIDSNPYNEQFF.